The 25 T cell receptor beta chains below come from one sample, sequenced in a study of neurological immune-mediated disorders. TCRdb redid the calling of the 5' RACE reads with MiXCR, one entry per CDR3 protein. The repertoire holds approximately 90,000 distinct CDR3 sequences, with 3% to 4% as singletons. Sequencing was carried out using PBMCs. All receptors derive from a woman aged 18-29 years with multiple sclerosis.

This clonotype was recorded at least ten times. The chain links TRBV7-8 to TRBJ1-1; D remains unclear. The CDR3 is made up of 13 amino acids. Germline loops: CDR1 SGHVS, CDR2 FQNEAQ. The V end was cut by 2 bases, the J end by 1 base, with 5 bases between. The CDR3, as DNA: TGTGCCAGCAGCTTAACGTCGAACACTGAAGCTTTCTTT. Protein sequence: CASSLTSNTEAFF.

This clonotype was picked up many times. The chain uses TRBV5-6 and TRBJ2-3; 7 bases are shared with TRBD2. Germline-derived CDR1 and CDR2 are SGHDT and YYEEEE. The trim removed 3 bases at V and 4 bases at J, leaving 11 bases unmatched. The CDR3 extends over 16 amino acids. The CDR3 sequence is CASSSRQLATPDTQYF. The CDR3 nucleotides are TGTGCCAGCAGCTCGCGTCAACTAGCGACTCCAGATACGCAGTATTTT.

This clonotype has more than one count but fewer than ten. The chain couples TRBV7-8 to TRBJ1-2; D may be TRBD1 (6 bases). CDR3 length: 16 amino acids. Germline lookup yields CDR1 SGHVS and CDR2 FQNEAQ. The V gene lost 4 bases and the J gene lost 7 bases, with 22 bases spanning the gap. The CDR3 loop reads CASSSLLGGGALGYTF. The CDR3 bases are TGTGCCAGCAGCTCACTCTTAGGTGGGGGCGCCCTTGGCTACACCTTC. Full variable domain (remainder filled in from reference TRBV7-8 and TRBJ1-2): GAGVSQSPRYKVAKRGQDVALRCDPISGHVSLFWYQQALGQGPEFLTYFQNEAQLDKSGLPSDRFFAERPEGSVSTLKIQRTQQEDSAVYLCASSSLLGGGALGYTFGSGTRLTVV.

This clonotype was counted at least ten times. The V and J genes are TRBV6-2 or TRBV6-3 and TRBJ2-7, with 7 bases that match TRBD2. The junction had 11 bases not matched to a gene; V was cut back by 2 bases and J by 1 base. The CDR3 consists of 17 residues. The germline V gene has CDR1 MNHEY and CDR2 SVGEGT. CDR3 in DNA: TGTGCCAGCAGTTACGCACCGGAAGGACTAGGGTCCTACGAGCAGTACTTC. It encodes CASSYAPEGLGSYEQYF.

At least ten counts were recorded for this clonotype. The chain's CDR3 is CASSFYEETQYF. As DNA, the CDR3 is TGTGCCAGCAGCTTTTACGAAGAGACCCAGTACTTC. J is TRBJ2-5 and V is TRBV7-9; D is uncertain. From germline, CDR1 is SEHNR and CDR2 FQNEAQ (reference sequence). CDR3 length equals 12 residues. The germline V and J ends were trimmed by 3 bases and 3 bases, with 5 bases remaining between them.

This clonotype was counted at least ten times. The chain employs TRBV12-3 or TRBV12-4 and TRBJ2-6; the match to TRBD1 covers 9 bases. V trimming: 4 bases; J trimming: 0 bases; junction bases outside the gene matches: 10. The CDR3 runs 19 residues. CDR3 DNA sequence: TGTGCCAGCAGTTCATCTGGGACAGGGATAAGCTCTGGGGCCAACGTCCTGACTTTC. Translating it yields CASSSSGTGISSGANVLTF.

This clonotype was seen repeatedly, ten times or more. The chain links TRBV5-1 to TRBJ2-5; D not resolved. The germline gives CDR1 SGHRS, CDR2 YFSETQ. V was pared by 4 bases and J by 2 bases, with 15 bases between. The CDR3 consists of 15 residues. The CDR3 is CASSPRTPWQETQYF. In nucleotides, the CDR3 is TGCGCCAGCAGCCCTAGAACACCATGGCAAGAGACCCAGTACTTC.

Many counts were recorded for this clonotype. The V call is TRBV24-1, the J call TRBJ2-3; tentatively, D is TRBD1 (5 bases). The CDR3 is made up of 13 amino acids. Looked up from germline, CDR1 is KGHDR and CDR2 is SFDVKD. The ends were cut back, 3 bases at V and 6 bases at J, with 9 bases in the middle. The CDR3 sequence: CATSDGRVDTQYF. The CDR3 DNA reads as TGTGCCACCAGTGATGGCAGGGTGGATACGCAGTATTTT.

There are many counts of this clonotype. V usage is TRBV7-9 and J usage is TRBJ1-5, with D perhaps matching TRBD1 (6 bases). The CDR3 is made up of 14 amino acids. V gave up 5 bases and J gave up 4 bases, with 12 bases separating them. CDR1 and CDR2 from the germline V gene are SEHNR and FQNEAQ (reference sequence). The CDR3 DNA sequence: TGTGCCAGCAGCGAACAGGGTTTGAATCAGCCCCAGCATTTT. Residues: CASSEQGLNQPQHF.

This clonotype was recorded a few times. The chain uses TRBV20-1 and TRBJ1-6; no clear D. This CDR3 region has 13 residues. Germline CDR1 is DFQATT and CDR2 is SNEGSKA (reference sequence). Trimming removed 0 bases at V and 6 bases at J, with 6 bases between. CDR3 in amino acids: CSARDHLNSPLHF. The DNA of the CDR3 is TGCAGTGCTAGAGATCACCTTAATTCACCCCTCCACTTT.

This clonotype has at least ten counts. CDR3 protein: CASARNSPLHF. The CDR3 DNA reads TGTGCATCCGCGCGTAATTCACCCCTCCACTTT. The chain carries TRBV6-2 or TRBV6-3 and TRBJ1-6; D call uncertain. The CDR3 covers 11 residues. The germline gives CDR1 MNHEY, CDR2 SVGEGT.

This clonotype was detected ten times or more. This chain uses TRBV2 with TRBJ2-1, with a possible D match to TRBD1 (5 bases). The germline gives CDR1 SNHLY, CDR2 FYNNEI. V gave up 7 bases and J gave up 13 bases, with 20 bases separating them. The length of the CDR3 is 13 residues. The CDR3 sequence is CASTQTIGQGQFF. CDR3 bases: TGTGCCAGCACCCAAACAATCGGGCAGGGCCAGTTCTTC.

This clonotype was observed many times. V gene TRBV5-1 combines with J gene TRBJ2-3; unclear D gene. In germline, CDR1 is SGHRS, CDR2 YFSETQ. Trimming stripped 5 bases from V and 1 base from J, with 11 bases between. The length of the CDR3 is 14 residues. The CDR3 DNA reads as TGCGCCAGCAGACCGACCCATGGCACAGATACGCAGTATTTT. Protein product: CASRPTHGTDTQYF.

Ten or more counts support this clonotype. J is TRBJ2-7 and V is TRBV10-3; 10 nucleotides line up with TRBD1. Germline V CDR1 and CDR2: ENHRY, SYGVKD. V lost 1 base and J lost 6; bases outside the gene matches: 6. The CDR3 has 15 residues. In nucleotides, the CDR3 is TGTGCCATCAGTGAGTTGGGGACAGGGGTCAGCGAGCAGTACTTC. Its protein product is CAISELGTGVSEQYF.

This clonotype came up many times. The chain couples TRBV5-1 to TRBJ2-3; no firm D call. V was pared by 4 bases and J by 8 bases, with 20 bases between. This CDR3 is 15 amino acids long. CDR1 SGHRS and CDR2 YFSETQ come from the germline V gene. The CDR3 DNA reads as TGCGCCAGCAGCCTCATGGCCAGCCAGAGTGGTACGCAGTATTTT. Translating gives CASSLMASQSGTQYF.

This clonotype was observed at least ten times. Written as DNA, the CDR3 is TGTGCCAGCAGTTCTCGACAGGGGGCTAGCTCTGGAAACACCATATATTTT. This sequence encodes CASSSRQGASSGNTIYF. The rearrangement uses TRBV12-3 or TRBV12-4 and TRBJ1-3; 10 positions match TRBD1. CDR3 length: 17 residues. The V and J ends lost 4 bases and 0 bases, in that order; junction bases with no gene match: 6.

The sample holds a few counts of this clonotype. The chain employs TRBV5-1 and TRBJ1-2; D perhaps matches TRBD1 (6 bases). Germline CDR1 SGHRS, CDR2 YFSETQ. The CDR3 covers 13 residues. The V and J ends lost 4 bases and 3 bases respectively, with 10 bases between them. This chain's CDR3 is CASSENRDYGYTF. The CDR3 nucleotides are TGCGCCAGCAGCGAGAACAGGGACTATGGCTACACCTTC.

This clonotype was recorded many times. This chain joins TRBV10-2 and TRBJ1-1; D is undetermined. From germline, CDR1 is WSHSY and CDR2 SAAADI. The CDR3 runs to 12 residues. V lost 3 bases and J lost 5, with 7 bases in between. The CDR3 reads CASSDGRTEAFF. The CDR3 bases are TGCGCCAGCAGTGACGGTAGGACTGAAGCTTTCTTT.

This clonotype was found many times. The genes are TRBV5-1 and TRBJ2-5; 10 bases map to TRBD2. The V gene end was trimmed by 1 base and the J gene end by 9 bases; junction bases not matched to a gene: 9. Germline CDR1 SGHRS, CDR2 YFSETQ. The CDR3 contains 15 residues. The CDR3 protein is CASSLPRTSGPAQYF. CDR3 sequence (DNA): TGCGCCAGCAGCTTGCCCCGGACTAGCGGCCCAGCCCAGTACTTC.

This clonotype showed up many times. V and J are TRBV5-1 and TRBJ2-1; 7 bases align to TRBD2. Germline V gene sequence: CDR1 SGHRS, CDR2 YFSETQ. The trim removed 5 bases at V and 0 bases at J, leaving 11 bases unmatched. The length of the CDR3 is 17 residues. The CDR3 coding sequence is TGCGCCAGCAGTGCCACAAGCGGGGCCCTCTCCTACAATGAGCAGTTCTTC. Translated, it gives CASSATSGALSYNEQFF.

J is TRBJ2-7 and V is TRBV6-5; D might be TRBD2 (5 bases). Trimming took 0 bases from V and 3 from J, leaving 15 bases between them. This CDR3 is 16 amino acids long. Germline CDR1 MNHEY, CDR2 SVGAGI. The CDR3 coding sequence is TGTGCCAGCAGTTACTCGCGGGCGCTATCAGGCTACGAGCAGTACTTC. The encoded protein is CASSYSRALSGYEQYF.

The V gene is TRBV5-1, the J gene TRBJ2-1; 12 nucleotides line up with TRBD2. CDR1 is SGHRS and CDR2 is YFSETQ in the germline V gene. The V segment lost 4 bases and the J segment 7 bases; nucleotides outside the gene matches: 3. This CDR3 has 14 residues. The CDR3 DNA follows: TGCGCCAGCAGCCTGACTAGCGGGAGTAATGAGCAGTTCTTC. This sequence encodes CASSLTSGSNEQFF.

This clonotype was recorded many times. This sequence joins TRBV9 and TRBJ2-3; 10 bases are shared with TRBD2. Germline CDR1 and CDR2: SGDLS and YYNGEE. The CDR3 extends over 15 amino acids. V was pared by 6 bases and J by 2 bases, with 6 bases of the junction left unmatched. The CDR3 nucleotides are TGTGCCAGCAATTTGGGACTAGCGTTCACAGATACGCAGTATTTT. It codes for CASNLGLAFTDTQYF.

This clonotype was seen at least ten times. This sequence joins TRBV5-1 and TRBJ2-5; the D gene is possibly TRBD2 (6 bases). CDR3 length equals 9 residues. Deletions cut 10 bases from V and 5 bases from J, with 6 bases between. Germline V gives CDR1 SGHRS, CDR2 YFSETQ. Written as DNA, the CDR3 is TGCGCCGGGGGGGAGACCCAGTACTTC. Protein: CAGGETQYF.

This clonotype has a count of ten or more. The chain couples TRBV7-2 to TRBJ2-5, with D perhaps being TRBD1 or TRBD2 (6 bases each). In germline, CDR1 is SGHTA, CDR2 FQGNSA. V lost 7 bases and J lost 4, with 13 bases in between. There are 13 residues in the CDR3. The CDR3 DNA reads as TGTGCCAGCACCCCCGGGGGCACAGAGACCCAGTACTTC. Amino acids: CASTPGGTETQYF.